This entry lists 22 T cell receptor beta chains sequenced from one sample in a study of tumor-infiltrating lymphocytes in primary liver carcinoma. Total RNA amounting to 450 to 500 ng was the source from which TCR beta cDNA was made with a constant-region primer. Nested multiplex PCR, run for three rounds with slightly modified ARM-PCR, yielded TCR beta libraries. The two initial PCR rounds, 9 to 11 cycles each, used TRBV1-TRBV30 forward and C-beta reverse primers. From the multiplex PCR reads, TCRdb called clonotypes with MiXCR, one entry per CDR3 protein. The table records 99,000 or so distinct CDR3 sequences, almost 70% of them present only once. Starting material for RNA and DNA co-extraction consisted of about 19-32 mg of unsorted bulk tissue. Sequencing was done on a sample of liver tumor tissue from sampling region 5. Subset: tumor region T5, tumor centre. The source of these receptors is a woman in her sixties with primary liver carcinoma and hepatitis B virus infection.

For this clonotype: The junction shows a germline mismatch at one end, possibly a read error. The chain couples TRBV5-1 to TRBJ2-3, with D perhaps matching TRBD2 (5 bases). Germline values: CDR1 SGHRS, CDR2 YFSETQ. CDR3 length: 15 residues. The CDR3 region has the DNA TGCGCTAGCAGCTTGGCCACTAGTTCGACAGATACGCAGTATTTT. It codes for CASSLATSSTDTQYF.

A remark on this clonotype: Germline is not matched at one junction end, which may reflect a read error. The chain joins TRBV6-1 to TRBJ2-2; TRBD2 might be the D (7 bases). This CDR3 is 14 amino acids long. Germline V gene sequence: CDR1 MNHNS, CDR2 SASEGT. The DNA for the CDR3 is TGTGCCAGCACCGGACAGCGGGACACCGGGGAGCTCTTTTTT. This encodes CASTGQRDTGELFF.

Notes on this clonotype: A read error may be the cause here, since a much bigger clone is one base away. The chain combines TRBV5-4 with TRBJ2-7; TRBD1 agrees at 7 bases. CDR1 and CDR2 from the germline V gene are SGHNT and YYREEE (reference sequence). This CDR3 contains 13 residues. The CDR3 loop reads CTAGSGGFYEQYF. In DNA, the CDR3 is TGTACCGCCGGATCAGGGGGATTTTACGAGCAGTACTTC. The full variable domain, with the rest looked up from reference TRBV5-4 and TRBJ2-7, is ETGVTQSPTHLIKTRGQQVTLRCSSQSGHNTVSWYQQALGQGPQFIFQYYREEENGRGNFPPRFSGLQFPNYSSELNVNALELDDSALYLCTAGSGGFYEQYFGPGTRLTVT.

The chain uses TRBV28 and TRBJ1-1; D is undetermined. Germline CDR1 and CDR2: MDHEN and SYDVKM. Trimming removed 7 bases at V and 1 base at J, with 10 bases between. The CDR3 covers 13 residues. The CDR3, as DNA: TGTGCCAGCACCCGACGCGGGAACACTGAAGCTTTCTTT. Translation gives CASTRRGNTEAFF.

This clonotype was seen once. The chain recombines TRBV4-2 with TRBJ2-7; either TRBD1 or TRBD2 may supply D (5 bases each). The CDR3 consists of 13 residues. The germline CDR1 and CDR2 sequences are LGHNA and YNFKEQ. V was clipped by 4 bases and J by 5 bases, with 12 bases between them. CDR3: CASSREGCDEQYF. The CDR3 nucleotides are TGTGCCAGCAGCCGAGAGGGGTGTGACGAGCAGTACTTC.

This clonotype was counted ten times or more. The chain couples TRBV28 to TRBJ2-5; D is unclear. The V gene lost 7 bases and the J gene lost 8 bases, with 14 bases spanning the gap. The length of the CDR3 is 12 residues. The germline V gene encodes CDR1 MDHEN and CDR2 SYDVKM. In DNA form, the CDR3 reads TGTGCCAGCACCTCCTGGATGGGTACCCAGTACTTC. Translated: CASTSWMGTQYF.

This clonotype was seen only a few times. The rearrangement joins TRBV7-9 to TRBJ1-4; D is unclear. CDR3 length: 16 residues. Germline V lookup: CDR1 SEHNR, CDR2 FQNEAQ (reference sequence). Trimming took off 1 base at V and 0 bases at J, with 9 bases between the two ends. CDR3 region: CASSLGVGSTNEKLFF. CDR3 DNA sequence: TGTGCCAGCAGCTTAGGAGTAGGATCAACTAATGAAAAACTGTTTTTT.

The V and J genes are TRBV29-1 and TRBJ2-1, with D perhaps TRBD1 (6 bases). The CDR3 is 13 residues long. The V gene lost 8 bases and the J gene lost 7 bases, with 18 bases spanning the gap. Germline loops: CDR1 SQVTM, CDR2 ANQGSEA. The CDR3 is CSIDGTGWNEQFF. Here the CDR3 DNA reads TGCAGCATCGACGGTACAGGGTGGAATGAGCAGTTCTTC.

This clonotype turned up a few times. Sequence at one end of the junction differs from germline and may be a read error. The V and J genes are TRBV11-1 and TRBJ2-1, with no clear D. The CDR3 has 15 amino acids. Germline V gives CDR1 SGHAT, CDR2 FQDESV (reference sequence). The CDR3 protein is CASSFDSRVASEQLF. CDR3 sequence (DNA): TGTGCCAGCAGCTTTGATAGTCGGGTGGCGAGTGAGCAGCTCTTC.

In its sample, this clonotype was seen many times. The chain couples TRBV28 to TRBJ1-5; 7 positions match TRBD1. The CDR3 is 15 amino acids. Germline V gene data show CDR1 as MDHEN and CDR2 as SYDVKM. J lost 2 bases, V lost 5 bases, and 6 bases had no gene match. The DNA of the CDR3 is TGTGCCAGCAGTACGCGGCAGGGGGGCAATCAGCCCCAGCATTTT. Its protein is CASSTRQGGNQPQHF.

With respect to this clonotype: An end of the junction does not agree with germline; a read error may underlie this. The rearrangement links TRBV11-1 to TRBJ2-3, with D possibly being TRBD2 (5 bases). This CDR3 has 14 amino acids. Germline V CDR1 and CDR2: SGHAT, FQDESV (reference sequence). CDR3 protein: CANSLRQRMGESHF. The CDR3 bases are TGTGCCAACAGCTTAAGGCAACGTATGGGAGAGTCTCACTTT.

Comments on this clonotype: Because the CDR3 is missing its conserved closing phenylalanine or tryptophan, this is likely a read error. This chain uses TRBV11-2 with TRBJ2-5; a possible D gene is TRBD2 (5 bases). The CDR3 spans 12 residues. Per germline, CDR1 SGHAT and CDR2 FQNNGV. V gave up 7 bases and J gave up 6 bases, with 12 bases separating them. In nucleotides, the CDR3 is TGTGCCAGCAACCCTATCGGGAAGACCCAGTACTCC. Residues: CASNPIGKTQYS.

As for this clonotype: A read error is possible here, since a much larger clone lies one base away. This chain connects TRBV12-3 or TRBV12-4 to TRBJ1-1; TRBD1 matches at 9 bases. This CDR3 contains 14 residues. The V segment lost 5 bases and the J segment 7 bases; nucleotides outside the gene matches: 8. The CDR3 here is CASSGQGFFNEAFF. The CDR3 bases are TGTGCCAGCAGTGGACAGGGGTTTTTCAATGAAGCTTTCTTT.

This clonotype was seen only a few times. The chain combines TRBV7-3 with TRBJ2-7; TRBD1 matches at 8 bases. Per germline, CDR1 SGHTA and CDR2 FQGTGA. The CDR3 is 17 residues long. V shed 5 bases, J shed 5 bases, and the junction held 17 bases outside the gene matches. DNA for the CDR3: TGTGCCAGCAGCCGGCGAGTGGGGCAGGGGGCATCCGACGAGCAGTACTTC. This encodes CASSRRVGQGASDEQYF.

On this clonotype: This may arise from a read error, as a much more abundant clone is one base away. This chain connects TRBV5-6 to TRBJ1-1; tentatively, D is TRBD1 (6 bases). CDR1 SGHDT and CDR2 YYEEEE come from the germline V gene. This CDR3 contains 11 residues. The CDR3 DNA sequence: TGTGCCAGCAGCCGGGACAATGAAGATTTCTTT. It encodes CASSRDNEDFF.

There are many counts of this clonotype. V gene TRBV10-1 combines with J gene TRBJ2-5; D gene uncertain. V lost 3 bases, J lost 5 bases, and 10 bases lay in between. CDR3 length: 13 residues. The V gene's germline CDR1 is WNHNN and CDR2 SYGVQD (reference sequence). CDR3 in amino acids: CASSERVGETQYF. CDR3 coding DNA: TGCGCCAGCAGTGAAAGGGTAGGGGAGACCCAGTACTTC.

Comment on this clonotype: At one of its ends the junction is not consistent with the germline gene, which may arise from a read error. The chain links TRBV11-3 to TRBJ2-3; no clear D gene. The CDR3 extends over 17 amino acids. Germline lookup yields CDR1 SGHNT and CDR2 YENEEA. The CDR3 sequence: CASGLSFRPLQTDTQYF. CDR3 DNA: TGTGCCAGCGGCTTATCGTTTCGGCCGTTACAGACAGATACGCAGTATTTT.

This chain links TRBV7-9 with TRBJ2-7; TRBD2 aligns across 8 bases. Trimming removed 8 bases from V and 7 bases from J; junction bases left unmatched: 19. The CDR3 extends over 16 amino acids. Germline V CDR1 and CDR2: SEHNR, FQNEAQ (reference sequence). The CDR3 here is CASCSNAGLVTYEQYF. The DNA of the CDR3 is TGTGCCAGCTGCTCCAACGCGGGACTAGTAACATATGAGCAGTACTTC.

This chain's CDR3 is CAWSSADHGYTF. CDR3 nucleotide sequence: TGTGCCTGGAGTTCGGCGGACCATGGCTACACCTTC. V gene TRBV30 combines with J gene TRBJ1-2; D not resolved. V gave up 2 bases and J gave up 6 bases, with 10 bases separating them. The CDR3 has 12 residues. Per germline, CDR1 GTSNPN and CDR2 SVGIG (reference sequence). The full variable domain, its missing parts supplied by reference TRBV30 and TRBJ1-2, is SQTIHQWPATLVQPVGSPLSLECTVEGTSNPNLYWYRQAAGRGLQLLFYSVGIGQISSEVPQNLSASRPQDRQFILSSKKLLLSDSGFYLCAWSSADHGYTFGSGTRLTVV.

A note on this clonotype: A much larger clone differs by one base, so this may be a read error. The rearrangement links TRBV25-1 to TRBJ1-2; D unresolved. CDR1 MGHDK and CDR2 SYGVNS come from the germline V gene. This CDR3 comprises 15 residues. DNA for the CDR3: TGTGCCAACAGTGCCGCGACGGCTCAAAACTATGGCTACACCTTC. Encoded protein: CANSAATAQNYGYTF.

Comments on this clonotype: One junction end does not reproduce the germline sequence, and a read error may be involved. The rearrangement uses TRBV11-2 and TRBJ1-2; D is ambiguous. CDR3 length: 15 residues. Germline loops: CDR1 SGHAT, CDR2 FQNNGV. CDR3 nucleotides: TGTGTCAGCAGCGTACGGCAGGTTTCTCCGTATGGCTACACCTTC. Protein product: CVSSVRQVSPYGYTF.

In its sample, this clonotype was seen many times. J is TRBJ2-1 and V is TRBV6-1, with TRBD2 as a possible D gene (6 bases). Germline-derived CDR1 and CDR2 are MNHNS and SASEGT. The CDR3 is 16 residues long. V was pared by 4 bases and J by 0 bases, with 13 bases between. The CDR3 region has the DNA TGTGCCAGCAGTGGTAAACTAGCTCTCTCCTACAATGAGCAGTTCTTC. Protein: CASSGKLALSYNEQFF.